These 20 T cell receptor beta chains came from one sample sequenced in a study of patients and donors after allogeneic stem cell transplantation. Using its own MiXCR run on the RT-PCR reads, TCRdb lists one record per CDR3 protein. The table shows about 960,000 distinct CDR3 sequences, with 18% occurring only once. Sequenced sample: blood, either unsorted or a sorted T cell fraction (not recorded which). These receptors were obtained from a human donor who was either an allogeneic HSCT recipient or a stem cell or donor lymphocyte infusion donor (not recorded which). It is not recorded whose cells these are; they may come from a transplant donor.

V and J are TRBV24-1 and TRBJ1-2; D is unresolved. The CDR3 runs to 13 residues. V dropped 4 bases and J dropped 5 bases, with 10 bases sitting between them. Germline CDR1 is KGHDR and CDR2 is SFDVKD. In DNA, the CDR3 is TGTGCCACCAGTGACCCGTCCTTTTATGGCTACACCTTC. The encoded protein is CATSDPSFYGYTF.

This clonotype has only one observation. The V and J genes are TRBV2 and TRBJ1-5; D possibly corresponds to TRBD1 (6 bases). Looked up from germline, CDR1 is SNHLY and CDR2 is FYNNEI. The CDR3 has 15 amino acids. Trimming pared 2 bases from V and 0 bases from J, leaving 8 bases between. CDR3 sequence reads: CASSERGYSNQPQHF. The CDR3 coding sequence is TGTGCCAGCAGTGAAAGGGGGTATAGCAATCAGCCCCAGCATTTT.

This rearrangement joins TRBV29-1 to TRBJ2-7, with 10 bases lining up with TRBD2. Trimming took 7 bases from V and 4 from J; bases not matched to a gene: 7. Germline CDR1 is SQVTM and CDR2 is ANQGSEA. This CDR3 contains 13 residues. This chain's CDR3 is CSGASGSQYEQYF. For the CDR3, the DNA is TGCAGCGGAGCTAGCGGGAGCCAGTACGAGCAGTACTTC.

This clonotype was counted between two and nine times. This sequence joins TRBV9 and TRBJ2-7; 7 nucleotides match TRBD1. Germline CDR1 is SGDLS and CDR2 is YYNGEE. There are 14 residues in the CDR3. V was pared by 4 bases and J by 6 bases, with 10 bases of the junction left unmatched. The CDR3, as DNA: TGTGCCAGCAGCTACTTAGACAGGGTTGGCGAGCAGTACTTC. This codes for CASSYLDRVGEQYF.

This chain connects TRBV25-1 to TRBJ2-3; TRBD2 aligns across 10 bases. Germline V gene data show CDR1 as MGHDK and CDR2 as SYGVNS. CDR3 length equals 14 residues. The V segment lost 6 bases and the J segment 3 bases; nucleotides outside the gene matches: 3. This chain's CDR3 is CASRPSGRTDTQYF. CDR3 sequence (DNA): TGTGCCAGCAGGCCTAGCGGGAGAACAGATACGCAGTATTTT.

V is TRBV5-1 and J is TRBJ1-5; a weak D match, TRBD1 (5 bases). The germline V gene has CDR1 SGHRS and CDR2 YFSETQ. The V end lost 6 bases, the J end lost 0 bases, and 25 bases lay between the germline ends. The CDR3 totals 19 residues. The CDR3 sequence is CASTSNVGDYQFSNQPQHF. The CDR3 DNA is TGCGCCAGCACCTCGAACGTGGGGGATTATCAATTTAGCAATCAGCCCCAGCATTTT.

This clonotype occurred a few times. The CDR3 sequence is CASSGTGRHGYTF. CDR3 DNA: TGTGCCAGCAGTGGAACAGGGAGGCATGGCTACACCTTC. V usage is TRBV6-1 and J usage is TRBJ1-2, with D possibly being TRBD1 (6 bases). The V end lost 4 bases, the J end lost 6 bases, and 12 bases lay between the germline ends. CDR3 size: 13 residues. Germline CDR1 MNHNS, CDR2 SASEGT.

The rearrangement joins TRBV20-1 to TRBJ2-1; 10 nucleotides line up with TRBD2. Germline lookup yields CDR1 DFQATT and CDR2 SNEGSKA (reference sequence). V dropped 3 bases and J dropped 6; count of bases not matched to a gene: 8. The CDR3 is 15 residues long. The CDR3 reads CSARPAASGSNEQFF. As DNA, the CDR3 is TGCAGTGCTAGGCCGGCGGCTAGCGGGAGCAATGAGCAGTTCTTC.

The rearrangement uses TRBV24-1 and TRBJ2-1, with D possibly matching TRBD2 (6 bases). Germline CDR1 and CDR2: KGHDR and SFDVKD. The CDR3 spans 17 residues. Trimming left V 0 bases short and J 5 bases short, with 16 bases between. The DNA for the CDR3 is TGTGCCACCAGTGATTTGCCTCGGCGGGACCTCAACAATGAGCAGTTCTTC. Residues: CATSDLPRRDLNNEQFF.

This clonotype was picked up many times. The chain is built from TRBV12-3 or TRBV12-4 and TRBJ1-1, with D unclear. This CDR3 comprises 11 residues. Trimming pared 5 bases from V and 9 bases from J, leaving 10 bases between. In nucleotides, the CDR3 is TGTGCCAGCAGTAAGACAAACCAAGCTTTCTTT. Translated, it gives CASSKTNQAFF.

V is TRBV25-1 and J is TRBJ1-2; possibly TRBD1 for D (5 bases). Per the germline V gene, CDR1 is MGHDK and CDR2 is SYGVNS. Deletions cut 5 bases from V and 8 bases from J, with 15 bases between. The CDR3 spans 13 residues. The CDR3 is CASSLRGGRGYTF. Written as DNA, the CDR3 is TGTGCCAGCAGTTTGCGGGGCGGGCGAGGCTACACCTTC.

This clonotype was detected ten times or more. V usage is TRBV4-3 and J usage is TRBJ2-1; D tentatively fits TRBD1 or TRBD2 (6 bases each). The germline V gene has CDR1 LGHNA and CDR2 YSLEER. Trimming left V 1 base short and J 0 bases short, with 10 bases between. The CDR3 length is 16 residues. CDR3 in DNA: TGCGCCAGCAGCCAAGGTCGGGGGCCCTCCTACAATGAGCAGTTCTTC. It codes for CASSQGRGPSYNEQFF.

The rearrangement links TRBV7-2 to TRBJ2-1, with D possibly matching TRBD1 (5 bases). The CDR3 sequence is 15 residues long. Looked up from germline, CDR1 is SGHTA and CDR2 is FQGNSA. V lost 2 bases, J lost 8 bases, and 16 bases lay in between. In DNA, the CDR3 is TGTGCCAGCAGCTTAATGTCGTCAGGGTTCCATGAGCAGTTCTTC. Its translation: CASSLMSSGFHEQFF. Full variable domain (rest looked up from reference TRBV7-2 and TRBJ2-1): GAGVSQSPSNKVTEKGKDVELRCDPISGHTALYWYRQSLGQGLEFLIYFQGNSAPDKSGLPSDRFSAERTGGSVSTLTIQRTQQEDSAVYLCASSLMSSGFHEQFFGPGTRLTVL.

This clonotype turned up a few times. The CDR3 DNA reads TGTGCCAGCAGCCGACCTCTAGCGGGGGTCCTCTACAATGAGCAGTTCTTC. Amino acids: CASSRPLAGVLYNEQFF. The chain uses TRBV6-1 and TRBJ2-1, with 10 bases that match TRBD2. V lost 6 bases and J lost 3; bases outside the gene matches: 11. Germline lookup yields CDR1 MNHNS and CDR2 SASEGT. This CDR3 comprises 17 residues.

The rearrangement uses TRBV5-6 and TRBJ1-5; tentatively, D is TRBD1 (5 bases). V lost 1 base to trimming and J lost 4 bases, with 12 bases between them. CDR1 is SGHDT, CDR2 YYEEEE, per germline. CDR3 length equals 15 residues. CDR3 protein: CASSLSGARNQPQHF. CDR3 nucleotide sequence: TGTGCCAGCAGCTTGAGCGGGGCTCGGAATCAGCCCCAGCATTTT.

This sequence joins TRBV25-1 and TRBJ1-6; no clear D gene. The germline V gene has CDR1 MGHDK and CDR2 SYGVNS. The CDR3 has 15 residues. With 0 bases removed from V and 9 bases from J, the gap between germline ends came to 12 bases. This chain's CDR3 is CASSEYSGPGSPLHF. The CDR3 region has the DNA TGTGCCAGCAGTGAATACAGCGGACCGGGTTCACCCCTCCACTTT.

The V and J genes are TRBV7-6 and TRBJ2-1, with 8 positions matching TRBD2. The V gene end was trimmed by 2 bases and the J gene end by 15 bases; junction bases not matched to a gene: 9. The CDR3 is 13 amino acids. Germline CDR1 reads SGHVS; CDR2 reads FNYEAQ. The CDR3 bases are TGTGCCAGCAGCTTACTCGGGACTAGTAATGCGTTCTTC. Protein sequence: CASSLLGTSNAFF.

The table lists this clonotype with a few counts. V usage is TRBV29-1 and J usage is TRBJ1-2, with no clear D. Germline CDR1 and CDR2: SQVTM and ANQGSEA. Trimming removed 3 bases from V and 11 bases from J, with 10 bases in between. The CDR3 loop spans 10 amino acids. In nucleotides, the CDR3 is TGCAGCGTTGAGGCCGCCGTATACACCTTC. This gives the protein CSVEAAVYTF.

This clonotype was seen a few times. The chain links TRBV4-1 to TRBJ2-7, with TRBD2 matching 12 bases. Germline lookup yields CDR1 MGHRA and CDR2 YSYEKL. The V gene end was trimmed by 1 base and the J gene end by 7 bases; junction bases not matched to a gene: 11. This CDR3 has 17 amino acids. The CDR3 protein is CASSQAPSGRASWEQYF. CDR3 coding DNA: TGCGCCAGCAGCCAAGCCCCTAGCGGGAGGGCCTCGTGGGAGCAGTACTTC.

This clonotype was observed a handful of times. The V and J genes are TRBV7-3 and TRBJ2-5; D is unclear. This CDR3 is 13 amino acids long. V was cut by 4 bases and J by 5 bases, with 11 bases left in between. From germline, CDR1 is SGHTA and CDR2 FQGTGA. The CDR3: CASSSSPVETQYF. The DNA for the CDR3 is TGTGCCAGCAGCTCCTCACCTGTGGAGACCCAGTACTTC.